Described below is a single T cell receptor (beta chain) sequence and its context. Its binding antigen is unknown. One end of the junction varies from germline; a read error may be responsible. According to the germline V gene (reference sequence), CDR1 reads SEHNR and CDR2 reads FQNEAQ. The CDR3 numbers 15 residues from cysteine through phenylalanine. The entry retains the CDR3 DNA only, 45 bases that are in frame from base 1. This entry is derived from a study of yellow fever vaccine responses in identical twins (dated by TCRdb to 2016 to 2019). In terms of the full investigation: In the study, vaccine-responding T cell clones were precisely tracked in identical twins.

Here is what the overall study found, with its caveats: The authors reported that the T cell response to vaccination in identical twins appeared partly convergent and partly personalized.

The library was prepared using RT-PCR. Sequencing instrument: Illumina HiSeq 2500. Using fastp at Q25 and MiXCR, TCRdb reprocessed the public reads and kept productive beta chains. A single entry per CDR3 protein holds the most common genes and DNA from its merged rows. For this sample the table gives over 20,000 distinct CDR3 sequences, of which roughly 80% were detected only once. The ten largest clones capture roughly 5% of the sample. The input for sequencing was T cells from blood (PBMCs), unsorted or a sorted subset (not recorded which), taken before or after yellow fever vaccination (not recorded which). This sequence was found in a woman aged 18-30 years who received the yellow fever vaccine. Donor details come from another sample of the same person, matched by shared clones. The chain joins TRBV7-9 to TRBJ2-1; TRBD2 is possibly the D segment (6 matching bases). Here the CDR3 is given as CASNSGESSHNEQFF. The DNA sequence is TGTGCCAGCAACTCGGGGGAAAGCTCCCACAATGAGCAGTTCTTC.